This T cell receptor beta chain was retrieved from a study of early T cells in non-severe SARS-CoV-2 infection. The V gene's germline CDR1 is WSHSY and CDR2 SAAADI. This CDR3 is built from 15 residues. Germline trimming cut 1 base from V and 4 bases from J; bases unmatched to any gene: 6. Molecules of cDNA were individually given unique molecular identifiers that were attached to them. Each CDR3 protein is one row after TCRdb ran MiXCR on the 5' RACE reads. The sample holds 45,000 to 55,000 distinct CDR3 sequences, 6% to 7% seen once. The receptor's source is an adult who was a healthcare worker with PCR-confirmed SARS-CoV-2 infection or an uninfected control (not recorded which). The chain couples TRBV10-2 to TRBJ2-5, with 7 nucleotides matching TRBD2. The specimen sequenced was whole blood. The CDR3 region is CASSEWGTTLETQYF. CDR3 sequence (DNA): TGCGCCAGCAGTGAGTGGGGGACTACTTTAGAGACCCAGTACTTC.